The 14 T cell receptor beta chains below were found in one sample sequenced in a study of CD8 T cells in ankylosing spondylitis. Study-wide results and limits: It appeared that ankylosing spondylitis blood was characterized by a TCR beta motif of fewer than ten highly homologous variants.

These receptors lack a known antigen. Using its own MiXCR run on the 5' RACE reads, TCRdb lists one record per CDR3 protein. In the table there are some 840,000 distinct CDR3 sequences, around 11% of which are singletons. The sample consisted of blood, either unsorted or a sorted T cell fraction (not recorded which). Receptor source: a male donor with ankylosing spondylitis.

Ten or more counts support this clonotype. The CDR3 nucleotides read TGTGCCAGCAGTTCCCCCTACCAGCGGGGGTCCTACAATGAGCAGTTCTTC. Protein product: CASSSPYQRGSYNEQFF. This sequence joins TRBV6-5 and TRBJ2-1, with 8 bases identical to TRBD2. CDR1 and CDR2 from the germline V gene are MNHEY and SVGAGI. Trimming at V came to 4 bases and at J to 1 base, leaving 9 bases not matched to a gene. CDR3 length: 17 amino acids.

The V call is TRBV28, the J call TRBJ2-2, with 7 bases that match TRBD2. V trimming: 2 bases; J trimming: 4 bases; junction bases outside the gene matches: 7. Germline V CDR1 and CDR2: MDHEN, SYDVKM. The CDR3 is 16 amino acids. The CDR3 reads CASSLEREGGTGELFF. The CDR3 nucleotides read TGTGCCAGCAGTTTAGAGAGGGAGGGTGGCACCGGGGAGCTGTTTTTT.

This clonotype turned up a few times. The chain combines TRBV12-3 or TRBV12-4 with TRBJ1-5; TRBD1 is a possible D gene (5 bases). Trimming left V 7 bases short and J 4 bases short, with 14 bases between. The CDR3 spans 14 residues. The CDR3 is CASTRGSGNQPQHF. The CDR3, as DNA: TGTGCCAGCACGAGGGGATCGGGGAATCAGCCCCAGCATTTT.

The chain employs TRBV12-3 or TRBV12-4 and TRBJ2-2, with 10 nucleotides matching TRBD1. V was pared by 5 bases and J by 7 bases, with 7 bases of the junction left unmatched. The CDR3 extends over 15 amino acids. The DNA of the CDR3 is TGTGCCAGCAGTACCGGGACAGGGGATATCGGGGAGCTGTTTTTT. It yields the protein CASSTGTGDIGELFF.

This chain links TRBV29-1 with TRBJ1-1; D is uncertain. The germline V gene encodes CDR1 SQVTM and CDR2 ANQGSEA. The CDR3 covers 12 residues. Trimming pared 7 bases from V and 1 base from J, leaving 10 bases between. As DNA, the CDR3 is TGCAGCGCTGTGCCCCCGAACACTGAAGCTTTCTTT. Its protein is CSAVPPNTEAFF.

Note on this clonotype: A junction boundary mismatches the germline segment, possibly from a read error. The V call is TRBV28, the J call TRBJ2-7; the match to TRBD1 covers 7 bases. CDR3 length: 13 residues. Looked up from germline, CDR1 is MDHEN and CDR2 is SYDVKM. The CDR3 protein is CASRSTGVDEQYF. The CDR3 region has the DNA TGCGCCAGCAGATCTACAGGGGTCGACGAGCAGTACTTC.

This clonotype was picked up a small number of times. CDR3 sequence: CSATRGGRGLATNEKLFF. Written as DNA, the CDR3 is TGCAGTGCCACCAGGGGGGGCAGGGGGCTCGCAACTAATGAAAAACTGTTTTTT. The chain uses TRBV20-1 and TRBJ1-4, with 8 bases fitting TRBD1. V lost 6 bases and J lost 0; bases outside the gene matches: 15. The CDR3 length is 18 residues. Germline V CDR1 and CDR2: DFQATT, SNEGSKA (reference sequence).

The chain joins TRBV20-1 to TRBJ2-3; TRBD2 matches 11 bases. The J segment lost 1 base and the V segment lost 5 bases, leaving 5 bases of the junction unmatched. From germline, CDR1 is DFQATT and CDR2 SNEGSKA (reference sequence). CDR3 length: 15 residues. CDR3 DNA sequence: TGCAGTGCTTTTAGCGGGGGGGCTGGCACAGATACGCAGTATTTT. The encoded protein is CSAFSGGAGTDTQYF.

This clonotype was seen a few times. The CDR3, as DNA: TGTGCCAGCAGTCCCGTTTGGGGGCCCGATACGCAGTATTTT. Protein product: CASSPVWGPDTQYF. This chain links TRBV12-3 or TRBV12-4 with TRBJ2-3, with a tentative D call TRBD1 (6 bases). V was pared by 5 bases and J by 6 bases, with 15 bases between. The CDR3 consists of 14 residues.

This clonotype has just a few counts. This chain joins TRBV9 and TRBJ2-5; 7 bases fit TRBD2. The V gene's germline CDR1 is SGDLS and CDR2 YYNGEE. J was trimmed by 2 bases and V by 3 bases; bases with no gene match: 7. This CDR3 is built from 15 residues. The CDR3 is CASSAHSSGQETQYF. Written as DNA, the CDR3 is TGTGCCAGCAGCGCCCACTCTAGCGGTCAAGAGACCCAGTACTTC.

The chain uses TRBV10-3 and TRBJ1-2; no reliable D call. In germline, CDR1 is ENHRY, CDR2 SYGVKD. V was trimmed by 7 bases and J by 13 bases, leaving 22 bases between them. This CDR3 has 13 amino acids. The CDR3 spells CAITSTGLKMVTF. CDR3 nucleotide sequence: TGTGCCATCACCTCGACTGGACTAAAGATGGTCACCTTC.

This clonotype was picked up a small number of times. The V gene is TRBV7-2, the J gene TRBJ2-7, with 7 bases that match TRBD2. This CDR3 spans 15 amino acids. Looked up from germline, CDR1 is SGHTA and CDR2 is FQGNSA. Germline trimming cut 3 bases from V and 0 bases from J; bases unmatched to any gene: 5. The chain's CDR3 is CASSLQRGFSYEQYF. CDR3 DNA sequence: TGTGCCAGCAGCTTGCAGCGGGGCTTCTCCTACGAGCAGTACTTC.

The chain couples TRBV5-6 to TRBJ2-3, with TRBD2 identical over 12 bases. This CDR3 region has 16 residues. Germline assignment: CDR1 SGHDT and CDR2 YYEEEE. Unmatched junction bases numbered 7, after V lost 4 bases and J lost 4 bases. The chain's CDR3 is CASSATTSGRPDTQYF. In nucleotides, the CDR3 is TGTGCCAGCAGCGCGACGACTAGCGGGAGACCAGATACGCAGTATTTT.

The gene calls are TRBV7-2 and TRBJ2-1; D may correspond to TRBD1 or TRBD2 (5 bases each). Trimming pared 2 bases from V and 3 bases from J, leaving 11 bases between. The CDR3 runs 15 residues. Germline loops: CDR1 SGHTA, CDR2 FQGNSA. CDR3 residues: CASSLIGTGYNEQFF. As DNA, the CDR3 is TGTGCCAGCAGCTTAATCGGGACGGGCTACAATGAGCAGTTCTTC.